Below are 5 T cell receptor beta chains sequenced from a single sample in a study of blood T cell repertoires in COVID-19 (dated by TCRdb to about 2020). To prepare the library, the immunoSEQ multiplex PCR assay was applied. TCRdb obtained this table from immuneACCESS and retained in-frame rearrangements with V and J assigned. These tables miss some clones; where compared with another copy, unresolved V genes account for less than half of the shortfall, and the remainder is unexplained. The sample profile shows roughly 120,000 clones; over 70% of them were found once. The biggest ten clones account for roughly 0.89% of the sample. Sequenced sample: peripheral blood. Source of these receptors: a woman in her 70s with acute or convalescent COVID-19.

The J gene is TRBJ1-3, the V gene TRBV30; maybe TRBD1 (6 bases). Trimming cost V 2 bases and J 5 bases, with 13 bases left between them. The CDR3 spans 14 residues. Germline V gene lookup returns CDR1 GTSNPN and CDR2 SVGIG (reference sequence). The CDR3 DNA reads as TGTGCCTGGAGTACCACAGGGCTCAGAAACACCATATATTTT. Translating it yields CAWSTTGLRNTIYF. Drawing the rest from reference TRBV30 and TRBJ1-3, the complete variable domain is SQTIHQWPATLVQPVGSPLSLECTVEGTSNPNLYWYRQAAGRGLQLLFYSVGIGQISSEVPQNLSASRPQDRQFILSSKKLLLSDSGFYLCAWSTTGLRNTIYFGEGSWLTVV.

The chain links TRBV5-8 to TRBJ2-5, with D perhaps TRBD1 (6 bases). CDR1 and CDR2 (germline): SGHTS, YDEGEE. Deletions cut 2 bases from V and 4 bases from J, with 12 bases between. This CDR3 region has 14 residues. The CDR3: CASSFRQAPETQYF. CDR3 nucleotides: TGTGCCAGCAGCTTTCGACAGGCCCCAGAGACCCAGTACTTC.

The chain has TRBV5-4 and TRBJ1-1; the match to TRBD1 covers 9 bases. J was trimmed by 11 bases and V by 4 bases; bases with no gene match: 6. Germline V gives CDR1 SGHNT, CDR2 YYREEE (reference sequence). This CDR3 has 12 residues. The CDR3 nucleotides are TGTGCCAGCAGCCTCGACAGGGGGGTGGCTTTCTTT. Translated: CASSLDRGVAFF.

The V and J genes are TRBV19 and TRBJ1-3; D perhaps matches TRBD1 (6 bases). The CDR3 extends over 11 amino acids. The V end lost 11 bases, the J end lost 11 bases, and 16 bases lay between the germline ends. The germline gives CDR1 LNHDA, CDR2 SQIVND (reference sequence). This chain's CDR3 is CAAGMTGPIYF. CDR3 coding DNA: TGTGCCGCTGGTATGACAGGCCCCATATATTTT.

This clone was counted a single time. This chain uses TRBV3-1 (or the pseudogene TRBV3-2) with TRBJ2-7, with 14 nucleotides matching TRBD2. From germline, CDR1 is LGHDT and CDR2 YNNKEL (reference sequence). The CDR3 contains 16 residues. With V trimmed by 4 bases and J by 3 bases, 5 bases remained unmatched. DNA of the CDR3: TGTGCCAGCAGCCGGACTAGCGGGGGGCTAGTCTACGAGCAGTACTTC. Translated: CASSRTSGGLVYEQYF.